This TCR beta chain is from a study of blood T cell repertoires in COVID-19. Study-level information: The United States, Italy and Spain were the sources of the acute and convalescent COVID-19 samples.

This clone was picked up one time. Authors' analysis steps: Nucleated cell counts were estimated from reference gene primer amplification. Sequencing was performed with immunoSEQ multiplex PCR; in TCRdb, only in-frame clones are kept and a portion is missing. V and J calls and clone size come straight from that table; D and trimming were deduced from the DNA. Among tens of thousands of clones listed, less than 80% were seen once. The V gene lost 5 bases and the J gene lost 5 bases, with 9 bases spanning the gap. The CDR3 contains 11 residues. Germline V gene lookup returns CDR1 DFQATT and CDR2 SNEGSKA (reference sequence).

The genes are TRBV20-1 and TRBJ2-5, with a weak D call TRBD2 (6 bases). The sequence derives from a human donor in a cohort sampled during active COVID-19. Specimen: peripheral blood. The CDR3 loop reads CSASSVETQYF. The DNA for the CDR3 is TGCAGTGCTTCTAGCGTTGAGACCCAGTACTTC.